Listed below are T cell receptor beta chains from one sample, sequenced in a study of blood T cells in healthy people across ages. TCRdb reanalysed the 5' RACE reads using MiXCR and keeps one entry per CDR3 protein. Among around 690,000 distinct CDR3 sequences listed, 58% were seen once. The sequencing input was blood. The receptors derive from a man in his fifties or sixties in good health. The CDR3 runs from the conserved cysteine through the conserved F or W. Fields, in order: clone size, D gene, J gene, V gene, CDR3 DNA, CDR3 protein. The D gene is left open where the match is weak. Some rows mark clone size as missing; the rest say once, few, many or name a class of expanded clone.

>few|TRBD1|TRBJ1-4|TRBV28
TGTGCCAGCAGTTCCTCCGGGACAGGGCTTGAAAAACTGTTTTTT
CASSSSGTGLEKLFF
>few|TRBD1|TRBJ1-6|TRBV7-2
TGTGCCAGCAGCCACCCAGGGGGAGGGTACTCACCCCTCCACTTT
CASSHPGGGYSPLHF
>-|-|TRBJ1-5|TRBV28
TGTGCCAGCAGCCCAGTTTTATCGCAGCCCCAGCATTTT
CASSPVLSQPQHF
>few|-|TRBJ2-3|TRBV29-1
TGCAGCGTCAAAGTCCTGTTGGATACGCAGTATTTT
CSVKVLLDTQYF
>-|-|TRBJ2-3|TRBV12-5
TGTGCTAGTGGTATCGGCCTCTCGGCAGATACGCAGTATTTT
CASGIGLSADTQYF
>few|-|TRBJ2-3|TRBV7-2
TGTGCCAGCAGCTTAGACTCCCAGGGGAGCACAGATACGCAGTATTTT
CASSLDSQGSTDTQYF
>-|-|TRBJ2-7|TRBV20-1
TGCAGTGCTAGAGATTATGCGGGCCGGACTTACGAGCAGTACTTC
CSARDYAGRTYEQYF
>few|TRBD1|TRBJ1-2|TRBV25-1
TGTGCCAGCAGTGACGGACAGGGAGACTACTATGGCTACACCTTC
CASSDGQGDYYGYTF
>few|-|TRBJ1-4|TRBV11-2
TGTGCCAGCAGCTTAGGACAGACAACTAATGAAAAACTGTTTTTT
CASSLGQTTNEKLFF
>-|-|TRBJ2-6|TRBV15
TGTGCCACCAGCTCCAGAGTAGGGGATCACACTTCTGGGGCCAACGTCCTGACTTTC
CATSSRVGDHTSGANVLTF
>-|TRBD2|TRBJ2-3|TRBV5-1
TGCGCCAGCAGCTCGGGACGGGGGGGCAGAGATACGCAGTATTTT
CASSSGRGGRDTQYF
>few|TRBD2|TRBJ2-3|TRBV29-1
TGCAGCGTCTCTGCGGGGGAGATCACAGATACGCAGTATTTT
CSVSAGEITDTQYF
>many|TRBD2|TRBJ2-1|TRBV9
TGTGCCAGCAGCGGAGCGGGGGGGTTCTACAATGAGCAGTTCTTC
CASSGAGGFYNEQFF
>-|-|TRBJ1-4|TRBV12-3/TRBV12-4
TGTGCCAGCAGTGGAGGGGAGAATGAAAAACTGTTTTTT
CASSGGENEKLFF
>-|-|TRBJ2-1|TRBV9
TGTGCCAGCAGCTTACTAGACTACAATGAGCAGTTCTTC
CASSLLDYNEQFF
>once|-|TRBJ2-4|TRBV7-9
TGTGCCAGCAGCCCCGTAGGAAGCGCCAAAAACATTCAGTACTTC
CASSPVGSAKNIQYF
>-|-|TRBJ1-2|TRBV2
TGTGCCAGCAAGACTGACTCCTATGGCTACACCTTC
CASKTDSYGYTF
>-|-|TRBJ2-5|TRBV28
TGTGCCAGCAGGGTGGGGGGGCCCCAAGAGACCCAGTACTTC
CASRVGGPQETQYF
>-|-|TRBJ2-3|TRBV9
TGTGCCAGCAGCACTGGACTTAGTACGCAGTATTTT
CASSTGLSTQYF
>few|TRBD1|TRBJ2-1|TRBV29-1
TGCAGCGTTGACTCACAGGGGGCCTACAATGAGCAGTTCTTC
CSVDSQGAYNEQFF
>-|TRBD1|TRBJ2-5|TRBV10-2
TGCGCCAGCAGTGCCGACAGGGCCTCAGGGAAGACCCAGTACTTC
CASSADRASGKTQYF
>-|TRBD1|TRBJ1-4|TRBV7-6
TGTGCCAGCAGCTTTGGGACAGGGGAAGAAAAACTGTTTTTT
CASSFGTGEEKLFF
>-|-|TRBJ2-7|TRBV6-6
TGTGCCAGCAGATGGACAGCCCCCTACGAGCAGTACTTC
CASRWTAPYEQYF
>-|-|TRBJ2-3|TRBV4-1
TGCGCCAGCAGCGAGCAGGACTATGCCACAGATACGCAGTATTTT
CASSEQDYATDTQYF
>-|TRBD1|TRBJ1-3|TRBV9
TGTGCCAGCAGCGTCCTAGGGACAGTCTCTGGAAACACCATATATTTT
CASSVLGTVSGNTIYF
>-|TRBD2|TRBJ2-1|TRBV2
TGTGCCAGCAGTGTAGCGGGGCCTGGGGTCAATGAGCAGTTCTTC
CASSVAGPGVNEQFF
>few|TRBD2|TRBJ2-5|TRBV4-1
TGCGCCAGCAGAAACCCTAGCGGGGGCCTACAAGAGACCCAGTACTTC
CASRNPSGGLQETQYF
>few|-|TRBJ2-5|TRBV15
TGTGCCACCAGCAGTCTCAGACAGTCCCCGGCCCAGTACTTC
CATSSLRQSPAQYF